The 24 T cell receptor beta chains reported below all come from one sample, sequenced in a study of spatial heterogeneity in lung cancer. From the 5' RACE reads, TCRdb called clonotypes with MiXCR, one entry per CDR3 protein. The sample lists over 11,000 distinct CDR3 sequences; 10% were seen once. The time point denotes: sample taken at primary tumor resection. Whole RNA came from tumor, nontumor lung or frozen PBMC and was sequenced without being sorted. The specimen was PBMCs, collected at surgery. Receptors originate from a male donor with early-stage non-small cell lung cancer.

The sample holds many counts of this clonotype. The V and J genes are TRBV20-1 and TRBJ1-2; a possible D gene is TRBD1 (5 bases). Trimming removed 8 bases from V and 5 bases from J, with 21 bases in between. Germline V gene data show CDR1 as DFQATT and CDR2 as SNEGSKA (reference sequence). The CDR3 is 14 residues long. The CDR3 nucleotides are TGCAGTCCGCAGATTCCAGGGATGGGGTATGGCTACACCTTC. It specifies CSPQIPGMGYGYTF.

Ten or more counts support this clonotype. The chain is built from TRBV5-4 and TRBJ1-1; possibly TRBD1 for D (6 bases). The CDR3 is made up of 13 amino acids. Trimming cost V 4 bases and J 1 base, with 8 bases left between them. The germline CDR1 and CDR2 sequences are SGHNT and YYREEE (reference sequence). This CDR3 is CASSDRQNTEAFF. In nucleotides, the CDR3 is TGTGCCAGCAGCGACAGGCAGAACACTGAAGCTTTCTTT.

This clonotype was recorded many times. The chain employs TRBV5-1 and TRBJ2-1, with D uncertain. The CDR3 runs 17 residues. V lost 4 bases to trimming and J lost 4 bases, with 21 bases between them. Germline CDR1 is SGHRS and CDR2 is YFSETQ. This CDR3 reads CASSPARAIVGYNEQFF. CDR3 nucleotide sequence: TGCGCCAGCAGCCCTGCTAGGGCCATCGTGGGTTACAATGAGCAGTTCTTC. Full variable domain (missing parts from reference TRBV5-1 and TRBJ2-1): KAGVTQTPRYLIKTRGQQVTLSCSPISGHRSVSWYQQTPGQGLQFLFEYFSETQRNKGNFPGRFSGRQFSNSRSEMNVSTLELGDSALYLCASSPARAIVGYNEQFFGPGTRLTVL.

This clonotype was counted only a few times. The genes are TRBV10-3 and TRBJ2-6, with D uncertain. Trimming pared 3 bases from V and 0 bases from J, leaving 12 bases between. CDR1 ENHRY and CDR2 SYGVKD come from the germline V gene. There are 17 residues in the CDR3. The CDR3 bases are TGTGCCATCAGTGAAGGAGTCCGCTTCTCTGGGGCCAACGTCCTGACTTTC. Protein product: CAISEGVRFSGANVLTF.

This chain uses TRBV2 with TRBJ2-7; either TRBD1 or TRBD2 may supply D (5 bases each). Trimming pared 7 bases from V and 3 bases from J, leaving 16 bases between. CDR1 and CDR2 (germline): SNHLY, FYNNEI. The CDR3 is made up of 14 amino acids. CDR3: CASINTRGLYEQYF. In DNA, the CDR3 is TGTGCCAGCATCAACACCCGGGGCCTCTACGAGCAGTACTTC.

This clonotype was observed many times. J is TRBJ2-2 and V is TRBV7-2; 13 bases line up with TRBD2. The length of the CDR3 is 20 residues. Germline CDR1 and CDR2: SGHTA and FQGNSA. Trimming at V came to 1 base and at J to 0 bases, leaving 8 bases not matched to a gene. CDR3 protein: CASSLGPGLAGSANTGELFF. The CDR3 DNA sequence: TGTGCCAGCAGCTTAGGGCCGGGACTAGCGGGATCCGCGAACACCGGGGAGCTGTTTTTT.

This clonotype was observed a few times. The rearrangement links TRBV7-2 to TRBJ2-2; the match to TRBD2 covers 14 bases. CDR3 length: 17 amino acids. The germline CDR1 and CDR2 sequences are SGHTA and FQGNSA. The V and J ends lost 6 bases and 3 bases, in that order; junction bases with no gene match: 6. The CDR3 protein is CASRGLAGVGYTGELFF. Here the CDR3 DNA reads TGTGCCAGCAGGGGACTAGCGGGAGTGGGTTACACCGGGGAGCTGTTTTTT.

The genes are TRBV2 and TRBJ1-2, with TRBD1 matching over 7 bases. The CDR3 covers 13 residues. Germline V gene sequence: CDR1 SNHLY, CDR2 FYNNEI. Losses at the gene ends were 5 bases for V and 3 bases for J; bases not matched to a gene: 3. The CDR3 region is CASSSDRDYGYTF. The CDR3 DNA sequence: TGTGCCAGCAGTTCTGACAGGGACTATGGCTACACCTTC.

This clonotype was picked up many times. The chain couples TRBV7-6 to TRBJ2-7, with D tentatively TRBD1 or TRBD2 (6 bases each). CDR3 length: 15 residues. Germline V gene lookup returns CDR1 SGHVS and CDR2 FNYEAQ. Trimming shortened V by 1 base and J by 5 bases, and 15 bases separated the two germline ends. The CDR3 coding sequence is TGTGCCAGCAGCTTAGATGGAGGGGGGTTCAACGAGCAGTACTTC. Translation gives CASSLDGGGFNEQYF.

This clonotype has at least ten counts. The chain has TRBV19 and TRBJ1-5, with D possibly matching TRBD1 (5 bases). Germline V gene lookup returns CDR1 LNHDA and CDR2 SQIVND (reference sequence). The CDR3 covers 17 residues. The V end was cut by 4 bases, the J end by 2 bases, with 18 bases between. The CDR3 bases are TGTGCCAGTAGTAATTTTCTCGGGGGGTCGGGCAATCAGCCCCAGCATTTT. Translated: CASSNFLGGSGNQPQHF.

Ten or more counts support this clonotype. The chain uses TRBV20-1 and TRBJ2-1, with D tentatively TRBD2 (6 bases). Trimming left V 5 bases short and J 7 bases short, with 9 bases between. The CDR3 length is 11 residues. Looked up from germline, CDR1 is DFQATT and CDR2 is SNEGSKA (reference sequence). DNA of the CDR3: TGCAGTGCTGAGGCGGGGAATGAGCAGTTCTTC. It is translated as CSAEAGNEQFF.

This clonotype was found many times. This chain uses TRBV27 with TRBJ2-6, with D unclear. The CDR3 length is 13 residues. Trimming left V 6 bases short and J 4 bases short, with 7 bases between. Germline CDR1 and CDR2: MNHEY and SMNVEV (reference sequence). CDR3 nucleotides: TGTGCCAGCAGATCAGCCGGGGCCAACGTCCTGACTTTC. Translated: CASRSAGANVLTF.

The chain uses TRBV12-3 or TRBV12-4 and TRBJ2-5, with a tentative D call TRBD1 (5 bases). The CDR3 sequence is 13 residues long. V lost 3 bases to trimming and J lost 4 bases, with 9 bases between them. CDR3 DNA sequence: TGTGCCAGCAGTTTTCAGGGCGGAGAGACCCAGTACTTC. Protein product: CASSFQGGETQYF.

This chain links TRBV10-3 with TRBJ1-4, with a tentative D call TRBD1 (6 bases). The CDR3 contains 17 residues. V was pared by 2 bases and J by 0 bases, with 13 bases between. Germline assignment: CDR1 ENHRY and CDR2 SYGVKD. DNA of the CDR3: TGTGCCATCAGTGAGCGGGCTACAGGGCCAACTAATGAAAAACTGTTTTTT. Translated: CAISERATGPTNEKLFF.

This clonotype showed up just a few times. This clone may be a read error of a much larger clone one base away. The rearrangement links TRBV20-1 to TRBJ2-3; 9 positions agree with TRBD2. In germline, CDR1 is DFQATT, CDR2 SNEGSKA (reference sequence). The CDR3 is 14 amino acids. V dropped 3 bases and J dropped 2; count of bases not matched to a gene: 3. The CDR3 here is CSASGGRATDTQYF. CDR3 nucleotides: TGCAGTGCTAGCGGCGGGAGGGCCACAGATACGCAGTATTTT.

This clonotype was seen ten or more times. V usage is TRBV7-9 and J usage is TRBJ2-2; 10 bases match TRBD1. The CDR3 consists of 15 residues. Unmatched junction bases numbered 4, after V lost 6 bases and J lost 3 bases. CDR1 SEHNR and CDR2 FQNEAQ come from the germline V gene (reference sequence). The CDR3: CASRAGTGDTGELFF. CDR3 coding DNA: TGTGCCAGCAGAGCCGGGACAGGGGACACCGGGGAGCTGTTTTTT.

In its sample, this clonotype was seen many times. The chain recombines TRBV9 with TRBJ2-1; TRBD1 matches at 9 bases. The ends lost 4 bases at V and 5 bases at J; junction bases unmatched: 10. CDR1 and CDR2 from the germline V gene are SGDLS and YYNGEE. The CDR3 length is 16 residues. The CDR3 bases are TGTGCCAGCAGCCCCCTCCGGGACAGGGAAGACAATGAGCAGTTCTTC. Translating gives CASSPLRDREDNEQFF. Using reference TRBV9 and TRBJ2-1 for the parts outside the CDR3, the full variable domain is DSGVTQTPKHLITATGQRVTLRCSPRSGDLSVYWYQQSLDQGLQFLIQYYNGEERAKGNILERFSAQQFPDLHSELNLSSLELGDSALYFCASSPLRDREDNEQFFGPGTRLTVL.

There are many counts of this clonotype. This chain connects TRBV5-1 to TRBJ2-2; TRBD1 agrees at 8 bases. V shed 4 bases and J 9 bases; nucleotides not matched to a gene: 8. Germline CDR1 reads SGHRS; CDR2 reads YFSETQ. This CDR3 comprises 14 residues. CDR3 residues: CASSPDRGRRELFF. In nucleotides, the CDR3 is TGCGCCAGCAGCCCTGACAGGGGAAGGAGGGAGCTGTTTTTT. Based on the CDR3 plus reference TRBV5-1 and TRBJ2-2, the full variable domain is KAGVTQTPRYLIKTRGQQVTLSCSPISGHRSVSWYQQTPGQGLQFLFEYFSETQRNKGNFPGRFSGRQFSNSRSEMNVSTLELGDSALYLCASSPDRGRRELFFGEGSRLTVL.

The sample holds many counts of this clonotype. V is TRBV9 and J is TRBJ2-1, with D possibly matching TRBD2 (6 bases). The CDR3 runs to 13 residues. The germline V gene encodes CDR1 SGDLS and CDR2 YYNGEE. The V and J ends lost 4 bases and 7 bases respectively, with 12 bases between them. This CDR3 reads CASSPSTSNEQFF. The CDR3 bases are TGTGCCAGCAGCCCCTCGACTAGTAATGAGCAGTTCTTC.

This clonotype was picked up many times. This rearrangement joins TRBV18 to TRBJ2-7, with TRBD1 matching 10 bases. Germline V gives CDR1 KGHSH, CDR2 LQKENI. The ends lost 3 bases at V and 2 bases at J; junction bases unmatched: 4. The CDR3 consists of 15 residues. CDR3 sequence (DNA): TGTGCCAGCTCACCCGCGACAGGGGGCCCCTACGAGCAGTACTTC. This gives the protein CASSPATGGPYEQYF.

This clonotype has a handful of counts. The chain carries TRBV28 and TRBJ2-1; perhaps TRBD1 as D (5 bases). The CDR3 is 15 amino acids. Germline lookup yields CDR1 MDHEN and CDR2 SYDVKM. The V end lost 4 bases, the J end lost 10 bases, and 20 bases lay between the germline ends. The CDR3 protein is CASSSTGDTSREQFF. CDR3 coding DNA: TGTGCCAGCAGTTCAACAGGCGACACTTCCAGGGAGCAGTTCTTC. The full variable domain, with the rest looked up from reference TRBV28 and TRBJ2-1, is DVKVTQSSRYLVKRTGEKVFLECVQDMDHENMFWYRQDPGLGLRLIYFSYDVKMKEKGDIPEGYSVSREKKERFSLILESASTNQTSMYLCASSSTGDTSREQFFGPGTRLTVL.

V is TRBV7-2 and J is TRBJ2-4; 7 bases match TRBD1. The CDR3 covers 13 residues. CDR1 and CDR2 (germline): SGHTA, FQGNSA. V gave up 11 bases and J gave up 0 bases; unmatched junction bases: 4. The CDR3 region has the DNA TGTGCCGTCCGACAGGGAGCCAAAAACATTCAGTACTTC. Translation gives CAVRQGAKNIQYF.

This clonotype rates as medium-sized (0.01 to 0.1%). The genes are TRBV7-9 and TRBJ2-5, with TRBD1 matching 11 bases. J gave up 4 bases and V 5 bases, and 6 bases lay outside the gene matches. The CDR3 covers 15 residues. Germline assignment: CDR1 SEHNR and CDR2 FQNEAQ (reference sequence). CDR3 amino acids: CASSIGDRGAETQYF. In DNA form, the CDR3 reads TGTGCCAGCAGCATTGGGGACAGGGGGGCAGAGACCCAGTACTTC.

This chain uses TRBV28 with TRBJ1-4, with TRBD1 matching over 7 bases. The length of the CDR3 is 15 residues. Losses at the gene ends were 6 bases for V and 7 bases for J; bases not matched to a gene: 11. Germline V gene lookup returns CDR1 MDHEN and CDR2 SYDVKM. CDR3 DNA sequence: TGTGCCAGCAGGCGAGAGACAGGGCGGATTGAAAAACTGTTTTTT. The encoded protein is CASRRETGRIEKLFF.